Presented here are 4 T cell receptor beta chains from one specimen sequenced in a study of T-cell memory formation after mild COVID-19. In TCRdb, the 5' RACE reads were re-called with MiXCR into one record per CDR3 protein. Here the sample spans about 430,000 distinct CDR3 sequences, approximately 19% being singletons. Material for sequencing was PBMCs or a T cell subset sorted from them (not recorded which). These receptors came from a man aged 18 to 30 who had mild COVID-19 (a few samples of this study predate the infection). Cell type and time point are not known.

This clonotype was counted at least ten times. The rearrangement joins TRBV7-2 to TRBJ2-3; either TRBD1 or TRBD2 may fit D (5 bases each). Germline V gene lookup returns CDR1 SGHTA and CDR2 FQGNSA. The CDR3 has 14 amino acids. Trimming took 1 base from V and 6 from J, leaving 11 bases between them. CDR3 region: CASSLGPGTDTQYF. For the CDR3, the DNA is TGTGCCAGCAGCTTAGGGCCCGGGACGGATACGCAGTATTTT.

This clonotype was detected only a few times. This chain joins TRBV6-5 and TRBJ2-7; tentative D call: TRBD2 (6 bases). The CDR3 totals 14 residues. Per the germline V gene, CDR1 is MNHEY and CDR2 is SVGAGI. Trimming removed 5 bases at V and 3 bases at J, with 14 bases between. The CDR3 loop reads CASSARDSNYEQYF. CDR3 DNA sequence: TGTGCCAGCAGTGCCCGGGACTCCAACTACGAGCAGTACTTC.

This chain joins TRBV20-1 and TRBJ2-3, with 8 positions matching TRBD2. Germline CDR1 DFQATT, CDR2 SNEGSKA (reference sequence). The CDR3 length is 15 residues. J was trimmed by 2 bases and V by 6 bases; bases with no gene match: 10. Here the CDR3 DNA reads TGCAGTGCCCCTCGGGGGGGGCGCTACACAGATACGCAGTATTTT. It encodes CSAPRGGRYTDTQYF.

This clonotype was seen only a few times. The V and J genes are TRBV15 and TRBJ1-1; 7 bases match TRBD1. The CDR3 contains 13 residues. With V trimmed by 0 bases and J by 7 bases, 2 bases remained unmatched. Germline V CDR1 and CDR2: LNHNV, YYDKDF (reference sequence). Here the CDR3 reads CATSRDQGGEAFF. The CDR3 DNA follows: TGTGCCACCAGCAGAGATCAGGGGGGTGAAGCTTTCTTT.